This TCR beta chain comes out of a study of tumour-infiltrating T cells in Burkitt lymphoma. Study summary: Productive clonality predicted overall and progression-free survival.

Here immunoSEQ multiplex PCR was the method, and the copy in TCRdb shows in-frame clones only, minus some. The data contain approximately 5,100 clones, around 16% of them singletons. CDR3 length equals 15 residues. The germline V gene encodes CDR1 MNHEY and CDR2 SMNVEV (reference sequence). V gave up 7 bases and J gave up 3 bases; unmatched junction bases: 9. This sequence originates from a human donor with diffuse large B-cell lymphoma. The specimen sequenced was tumor tissue. This chain joins TRBV27 and TRBJ2-1, with TRBD2 identical over 7 bases. The CDR3 DNA follows: TGTGCCAGCATCGATAGGGAGGGCGGCTACAATGAGCAGTTCTTC. It specifies CASIDREGGYNEQFF.